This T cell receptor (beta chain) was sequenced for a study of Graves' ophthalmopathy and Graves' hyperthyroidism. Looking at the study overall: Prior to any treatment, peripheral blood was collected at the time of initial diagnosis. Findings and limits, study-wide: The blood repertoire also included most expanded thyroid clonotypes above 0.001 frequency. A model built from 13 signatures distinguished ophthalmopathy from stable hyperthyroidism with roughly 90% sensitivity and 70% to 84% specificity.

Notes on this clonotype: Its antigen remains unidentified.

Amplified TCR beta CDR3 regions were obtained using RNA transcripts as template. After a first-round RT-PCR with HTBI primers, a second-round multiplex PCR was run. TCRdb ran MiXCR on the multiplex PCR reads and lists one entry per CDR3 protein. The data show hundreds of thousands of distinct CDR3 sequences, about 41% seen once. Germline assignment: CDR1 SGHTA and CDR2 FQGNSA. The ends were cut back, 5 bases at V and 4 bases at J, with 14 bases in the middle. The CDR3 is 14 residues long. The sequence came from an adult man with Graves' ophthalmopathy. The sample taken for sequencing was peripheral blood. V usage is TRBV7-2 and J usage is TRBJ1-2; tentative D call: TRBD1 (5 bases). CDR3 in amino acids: CASSQTGTAYGYTF. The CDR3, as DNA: TGTGCCAGCAGCCAAACCGGGACGGCCTATGGCTACACCTTC.